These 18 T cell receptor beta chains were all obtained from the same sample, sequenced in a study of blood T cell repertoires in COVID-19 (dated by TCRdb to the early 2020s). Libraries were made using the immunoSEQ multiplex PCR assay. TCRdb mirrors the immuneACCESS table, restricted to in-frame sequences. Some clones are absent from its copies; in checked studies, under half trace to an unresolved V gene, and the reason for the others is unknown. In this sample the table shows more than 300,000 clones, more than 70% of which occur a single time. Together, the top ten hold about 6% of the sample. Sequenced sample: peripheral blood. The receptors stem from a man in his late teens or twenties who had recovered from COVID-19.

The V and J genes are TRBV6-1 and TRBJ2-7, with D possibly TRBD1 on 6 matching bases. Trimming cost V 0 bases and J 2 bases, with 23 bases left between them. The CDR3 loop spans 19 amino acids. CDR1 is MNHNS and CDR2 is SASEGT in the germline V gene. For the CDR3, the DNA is TGTGCCAGCAGTGAAGCCAACCCCTTTTACAGGGTAGGGACCTACGAGCAGTACTTC. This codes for CASSEANPFYRVGTYEQYF.

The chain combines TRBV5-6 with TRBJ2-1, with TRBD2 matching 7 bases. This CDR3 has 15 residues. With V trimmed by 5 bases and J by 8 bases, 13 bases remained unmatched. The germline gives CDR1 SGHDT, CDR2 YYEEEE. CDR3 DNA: TGTGCCAGCAGAGCCCCCCTGGGGGGGTCTGATGAGCAGTTCTTC. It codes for CASRAPLGGSDEQFF.

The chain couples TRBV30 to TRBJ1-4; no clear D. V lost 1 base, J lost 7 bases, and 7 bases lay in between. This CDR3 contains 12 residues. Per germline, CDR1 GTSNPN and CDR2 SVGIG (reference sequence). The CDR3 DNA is TGTGCCTGGAGTGCTAGTGGTGAAAAACTGTTTTTT. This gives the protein CAWSASGEKLFF.

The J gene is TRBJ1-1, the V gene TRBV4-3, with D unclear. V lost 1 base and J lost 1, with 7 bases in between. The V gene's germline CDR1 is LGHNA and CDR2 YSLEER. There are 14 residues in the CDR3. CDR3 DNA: TGCGCCAGCAGCCAAGTTCACGGGAACACTGAAGCTTTCTTT. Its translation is CASSQVHGNTEAFF.

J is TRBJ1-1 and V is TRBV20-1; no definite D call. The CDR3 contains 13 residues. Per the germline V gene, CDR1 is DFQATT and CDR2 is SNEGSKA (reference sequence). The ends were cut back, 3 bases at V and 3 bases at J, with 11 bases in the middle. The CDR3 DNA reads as TGCAGTGCTAGTAAATTGGAGTACACTGAAGCTTTCTTT. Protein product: CSASKLEYTEAFF.

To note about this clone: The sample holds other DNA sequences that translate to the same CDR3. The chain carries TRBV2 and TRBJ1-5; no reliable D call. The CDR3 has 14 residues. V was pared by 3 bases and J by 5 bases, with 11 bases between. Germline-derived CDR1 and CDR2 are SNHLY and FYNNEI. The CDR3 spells CASSEGRRDQPQHF. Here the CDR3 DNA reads TGTGCCAGCAGTGAGGGGAGACGGGATCAGCCCCAGCATTTT.

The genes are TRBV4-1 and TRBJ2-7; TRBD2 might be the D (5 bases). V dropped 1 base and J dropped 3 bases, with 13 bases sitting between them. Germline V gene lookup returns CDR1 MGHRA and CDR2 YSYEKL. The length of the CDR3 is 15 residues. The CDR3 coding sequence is TGCGCCAGCAGCCAAGGTACGGGATATGTCTACGAGCAGTACTTC. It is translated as CASSQGTGYVYEQYF.

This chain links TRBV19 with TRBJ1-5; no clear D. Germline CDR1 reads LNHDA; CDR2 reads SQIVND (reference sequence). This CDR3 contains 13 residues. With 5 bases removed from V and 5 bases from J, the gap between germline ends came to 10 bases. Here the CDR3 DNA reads TGTGCCAGTAGTTTAACTCTTTATCAGCCCCAGCATTTT. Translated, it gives CASSLTLYQPQHF.

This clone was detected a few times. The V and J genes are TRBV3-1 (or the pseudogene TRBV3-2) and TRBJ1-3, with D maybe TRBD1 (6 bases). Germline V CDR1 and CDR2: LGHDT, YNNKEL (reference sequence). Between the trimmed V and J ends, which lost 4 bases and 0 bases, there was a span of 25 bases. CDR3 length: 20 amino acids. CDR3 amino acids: CASSPPGLMTGWFSGNTIYF. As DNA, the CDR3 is TGTGCCAGCAGCCCTCCTGGGTTGATGACAGGCTGGTTCTCTGGAAACACCATATATTTT.

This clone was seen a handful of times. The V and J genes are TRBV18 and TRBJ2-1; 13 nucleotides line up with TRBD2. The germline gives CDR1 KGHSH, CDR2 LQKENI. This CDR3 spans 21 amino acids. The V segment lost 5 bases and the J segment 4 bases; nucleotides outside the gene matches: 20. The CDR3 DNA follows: TGTGCCAGCTCAAATCGCCCCGGACTAGCGGGAGCCAAGGATAGATACAATGAGCAGTTCTTC. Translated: CASSNRPGLAGAKDRYNEQFF.

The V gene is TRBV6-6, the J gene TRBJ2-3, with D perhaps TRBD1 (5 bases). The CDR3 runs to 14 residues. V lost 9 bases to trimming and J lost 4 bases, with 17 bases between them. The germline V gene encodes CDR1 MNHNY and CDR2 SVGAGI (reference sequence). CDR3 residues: CASCLLQGADTQYF. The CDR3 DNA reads TGTGCCAGTTGCCTCCTTCAGGGCGCAGATACGCAGTATTTT.

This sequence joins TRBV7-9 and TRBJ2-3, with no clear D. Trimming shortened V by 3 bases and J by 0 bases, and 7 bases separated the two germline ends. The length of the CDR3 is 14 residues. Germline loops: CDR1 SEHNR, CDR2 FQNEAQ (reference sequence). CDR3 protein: CASSFSYSTDTQYF. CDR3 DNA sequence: TGTGCCAGCAGCTTTAGCTATAGCACAGATACGCAGTATTTT. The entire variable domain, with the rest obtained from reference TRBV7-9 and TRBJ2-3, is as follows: DTGVSQNPRHKITKRGQNVTFRCDPISEHNRLYWYRQTLGQGPEFLTYFQNEAQLEKSRLLSDRFSAERPKGSFSTLEIQRTEQGDSAMYLCASSFSYSTDTQYFGPGTRLTVL.

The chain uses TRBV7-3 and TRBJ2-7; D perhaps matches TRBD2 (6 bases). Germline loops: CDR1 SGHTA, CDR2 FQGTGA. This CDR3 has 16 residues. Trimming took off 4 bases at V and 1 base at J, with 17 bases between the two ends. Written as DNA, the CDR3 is TGTGCCAGCAGCTCCCCTCCGACTAGTATTTCCTACGAGCAGTACTTC. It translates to CASSSPPTSISYEQYF.

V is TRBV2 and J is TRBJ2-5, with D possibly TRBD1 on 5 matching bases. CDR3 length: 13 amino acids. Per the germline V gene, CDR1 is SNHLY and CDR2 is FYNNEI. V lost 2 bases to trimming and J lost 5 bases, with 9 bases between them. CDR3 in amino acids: CASSEQGGETQYF. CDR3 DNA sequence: TGTGCCAGCAGTGAACAGGGTGGGGAGACCCAGTACTTC.

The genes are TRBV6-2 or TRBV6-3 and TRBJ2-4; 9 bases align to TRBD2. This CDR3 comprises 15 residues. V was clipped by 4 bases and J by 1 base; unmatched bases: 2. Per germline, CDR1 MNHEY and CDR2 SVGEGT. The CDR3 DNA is TGTGCCAGCAGTTCGGCGGGGGGGGCCAAAAACATTCAGTACTTC. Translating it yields CASSSAGGAKNIQYF.

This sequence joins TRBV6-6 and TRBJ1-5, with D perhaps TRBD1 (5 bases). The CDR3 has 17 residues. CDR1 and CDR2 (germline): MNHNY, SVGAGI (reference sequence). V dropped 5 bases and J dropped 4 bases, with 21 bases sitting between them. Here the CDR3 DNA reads TGTGCCAGCAGTCCGTACCGGGACTGGGGACGAAATCAGCCCCAGCATTTT. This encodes CASSPYRDWGRNQPQHF.

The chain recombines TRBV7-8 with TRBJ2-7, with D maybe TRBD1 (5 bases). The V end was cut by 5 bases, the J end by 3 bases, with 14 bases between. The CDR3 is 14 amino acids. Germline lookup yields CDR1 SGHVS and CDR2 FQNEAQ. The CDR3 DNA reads TGTGCCAGCAGCATTTTAAGGGGCTACTACGAGCAGTACTTC. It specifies CASSILRGYYEQYF.

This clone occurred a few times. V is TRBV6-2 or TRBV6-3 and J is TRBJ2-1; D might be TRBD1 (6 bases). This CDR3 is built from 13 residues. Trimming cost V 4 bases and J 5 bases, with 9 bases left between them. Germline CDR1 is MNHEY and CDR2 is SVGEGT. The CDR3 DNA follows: TGTGCCAGCAGTTCCCGGACAGACAATGAGCAGTTCTTC. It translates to CASSSRTDNEQFF.